The rows below give T cell receptor beta chains drawn from one sample of a study of response to subunit inactivated influenza vaccine. TCRdb independently ran MiXCR on the RT-PCR reads; one entry per CDR3 protein. The sample has about 570,000 distinct CDR3 sequences; approximately 10% are singletons. This sample comprised PBMCs from blood, obtained on the day of vaccination. The source is a man over 45 who received an inactivated influenza vaccine. Each CDR3 is given with its conserved first and last residue. Fields, in order: D gene, clone size, J gene, V gene, CDR3 protein, CDR3 DNA. A D gene is named only where the DNA matches it firmly. A clone size is listed for some rows: how often the clone was seen (once, few, many), or a class if it is expanded.

NA many TRBJ1-1 TRBV3-1 CASSQRPNTEAFF TGTGCCAGCAGCCAACGGCCGAACACTGAAGCTTTCTTT
NA NA TRBJ2-1 TRBV11-3 CASSRTEGTYNEQFF TGTGCCAGCAGCCGGACTGAAGGGACCTACAATGAGCAGTTCTTC
NA NA TRBJ2-7 TRBV20-1 CSARDRAGTYEQYF TGCAGTGCTAGAGATAGGGCAGGGACTTACGAGCAGTACTTC
TRBD2 few TRBJ2-7 TRBV5-4 CASSTTSGRPPYEQYF TGTGCCAGCAGCACGACTAGCGGGAGGCCCCCCTACGAGCAGTACTTC
NA few TRBJ2-1 TRBV7-2 CASSLWSGAANNEQFF TGTGCCAGCAGCTTATGGTCGGGAGCGGCAAACAATGAGCAGTTCTTC
TRBD1 once TRBJ2-5 TRBV7-2 CASSLGTGHATQYF TGTGCCAGCAGCTTAGGGACAGGTCATGCGACCCAGTACTTC
NA NA TRBJ2-1 TRBV7-9 CASSLAKEGNEQFF TGTGCCAGCAGCTTAGCCAAGGAGGGGAATGAGCAGTTCTTC
NA few TRBJ2-7 TRBV7-9 CASSFSSGYEQYF TGTGCCAGCAGCTTTTCCTCCGGCTACGAGCAGTACTTC
NA NA TRBJ1-4 TRBV20-1 CSARDHGGRYNEKLFF TGCAGTGCTAGAGATCACGGTGGCAGATACAATGAAAAACTGTTTTTT
TRBD2 many TRBJ2-7 TRBV5-1 CASSPRDYSYEQYF TGCGCCAGCAGCCCGCGGGACTATTCCTACGAGCAGTACTTC
NA few TRBJ2-7 TRBV15 CATRDLVSYEQYF TGTGCCACCCGGGACCTCGTTTCCTACGAGCAGTACTTC
TRBD2 NA TRBJ2-2 TRBV14 CASSQGAGAGGELFF TGTGCCAGCAGCCAAGGAGCGGGGGCTGGCGGGGAGCTGTTTTTT